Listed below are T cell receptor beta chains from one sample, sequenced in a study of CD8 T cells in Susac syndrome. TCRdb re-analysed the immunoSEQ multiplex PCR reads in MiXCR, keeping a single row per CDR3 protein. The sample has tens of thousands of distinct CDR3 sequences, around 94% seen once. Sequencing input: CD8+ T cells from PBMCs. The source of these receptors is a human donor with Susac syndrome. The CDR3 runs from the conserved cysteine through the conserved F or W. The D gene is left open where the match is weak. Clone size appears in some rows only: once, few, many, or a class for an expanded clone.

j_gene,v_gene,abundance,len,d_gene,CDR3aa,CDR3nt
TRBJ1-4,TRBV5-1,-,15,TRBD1,CASSLEGGTNEKLFF,TGCGCCAGCAGCTTGGAAGGGGGCACTAATGAAAAACTGTTTTTT
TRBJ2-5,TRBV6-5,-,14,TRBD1,CASSYSDRGQSQYF,TGTGCCAGCAGTTACAGCGACAGGGGCCAGAGCCAGTACTTC
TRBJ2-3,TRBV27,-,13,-,CASSPVGADTQYF,TGTGCCAGCAGTCCGGTGGGGGCAGATACGCAGTATTTT
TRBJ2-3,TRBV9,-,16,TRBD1,CASSIQDRGGTDTQYF,TGTGCCAGCAGCATTCAGGACAGGGGGGGCACAGATACGCAGTATTTT
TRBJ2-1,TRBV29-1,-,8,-,CSVGPQFF,TGCAGCGTGGGACCCCAGTTCTTC
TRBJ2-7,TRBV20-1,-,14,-,CSARDSRGTYEQYF,TGCAGTGCTAGAGATTCGCGGGGCACCTACGAGCAGTACTTC
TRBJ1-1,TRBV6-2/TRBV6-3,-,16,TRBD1,CASSHDRGDGNTEAFF,TGTGCCAGCAGTCACGACAGGGGCGATGGGAACACTGAAGCTTTCTTT
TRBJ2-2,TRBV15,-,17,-,CATRDFSRLGNTGELFF,TGTGCCACCAGGGATTTTAGTCGGCTAGGGAACACCGGGGAGCTGTTTTTT
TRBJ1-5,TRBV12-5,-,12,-,CASGLADSPQHF,TGTGCTAGTGGTTTGGCGGACAGTCCCCAGCATTTT
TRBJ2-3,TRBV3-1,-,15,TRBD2,CASSLPGLGTDTQYF,TGTGCCAGCAGCCTACCGGGACTAGGTACAGATACGCAGTATTTT
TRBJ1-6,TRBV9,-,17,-,CASSGSPLETYNSPLHF,TGTGCCAGCAGCGGGTCCCCGCTAGAGACCTATAATTCACCCCTCCACTTT
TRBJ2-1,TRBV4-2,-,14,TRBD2,CASSARGTYNEQFF,TGTGCCAGCAGCGCGCGGGGGACCTACAATGAGCAGTTCTTC
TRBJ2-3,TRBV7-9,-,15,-,CASSPTLTGTDTQYF,TGTGCCAGCAGCCCGACCCTCACAGGTACAGATACGCAGTATTTT
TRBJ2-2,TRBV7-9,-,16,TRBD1,CASSRGQGANTGELFF,TGTGCCAGCAGCCGTGGACAGGGGGCGAACACCGGGGAGCTGTTTTTT
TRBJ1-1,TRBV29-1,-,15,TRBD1,CSVNRDRERGAEAFF,TGCAGCGTCAACCGGGACAGGGAACGAGGGGCTGAAGCTTTCTTT
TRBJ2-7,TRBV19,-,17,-,CASTRGRGQLSSYEQYF,TGTGCCAGTACAAGGGGGAGAGGTCAGTTGTCATCCTACGAGCAGTACTTC
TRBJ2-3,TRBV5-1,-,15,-,CASYLEDPLTDTQYF,TGCGCCAGCTACTTAGAAGACCCCCTCACAGATACGCAGTATTTT
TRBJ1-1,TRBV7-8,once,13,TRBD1,CASSFDRGAEAFF,TGTGCCAGCAGCTTCGACAGGGGCGCTGAAGCTTTCTTT
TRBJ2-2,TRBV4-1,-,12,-,CASRQGQRELFF,TGCGCCAGCAGACAGGGTCAAAGGGAGCTGTTTTTT
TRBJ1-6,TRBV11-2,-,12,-,CASRDRYSPLHF,TGTGCCAGCAGGGACAGATATTCACCCCTCCACTTT
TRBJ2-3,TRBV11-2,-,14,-,CASSFMWGTDTQYF,TGTGCCAGCAGCTTCATGTGGGGCACAGATACGCAGTATTTT
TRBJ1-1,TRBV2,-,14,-,CASRRGREGTEAFF,TGTGCCAGCAGGCGGGGCAGGGAGGGAACTGAAGCTTTCTTT